Presented here are 20 T cell receptor beta chains from one specimen sequenced in a study of blood T cell repertoires in COVID-19. Assay used: immunoSEQ multiplex PCR; TCRdb lists only in-frame clones, some missing. The sample includes 250,000 to 400,000 clones, roughly 87% seen only once; the top ten take 1%. Material for sequencing was peripheral blood. The receptors were sampled from a man aged 50-60 years with active or convalescent COVID-19.

The chain couples TRBV19 to TRBJ1-1; tentatively, D is TRBD1 (5 bases). The V gene's germline CDR1 is LNHDA and CDR2 SQIVND (reference sequence). The CDR3 totals 14 residues. V gave up 5 bases and J gave up 0 bases, with 10 bases separating them. The CDR3 loop reads CASSYGGMNTEAFF. The CDR3 region has the DNA TGTGCCAGTAGTTACGGGGGGATGAACACTGAAGCTTTCTTT.

The chain recombines TRBV25-1 with TRBJ2-7; 10 bases line up with TRBD2. This CDR3 comprises 17 residues. Germline CDR1 MGHDK, CDR2 SYGVNS. V shed 2 bases, J shed 3 bases, and the junction held 10 bases outside the gene matches. CDR3 loop: CASSEQREGPGIYEQYF. The CDR3 DNA reads TGTGCCAGCAGTGAACAGCGGGAGGGTCCGGGGATCTACGAGCAGTACTTC.

This clone has a handful of counts. This chain connects TRBV2 to TRBJ2-5, with TRBD1 as a possible D gene (6 bases). Trimming shortened V by 6 bases and J by 2 bases, and 13 bases separated the two germline ends. Germline V gives CDR1 SNHLY, CDR2 FYNNEI. The CDR3 has 14 amino acids. The CDR3 here is CASRIDRTQETQYF. The CDR3 DNA reads TGTGCCAGCAGGATTGACAGGACTCAAGAGACCCAGTACTTC.

The genes are TRBV30 and TRBJ1-1; no firm D call. CDR3 length equals 13 residues. The germline gives CDR1 GTSNPN, CDR2 SVGIG (reference sequence). V lost 5 bases, J lost 0 bases, and 10 bases lay in between. CDR3: CAWGRGMNTEAFF. The CDR3 bases are TGTGCCTGGGGCCGAGGAATGAACACTGAAGCTTTCTTT.

The V and J genes are TRBV2 and TRBJ2-5; D perhaps matches TRBD2 (5 bases). This CDR3 comprises 15 residues. V dropped 5 bases and J dropped 2 bases, with 15 bases sitting between them. Germline V gene sequence: CDR1 SNHLY, CDR2 FYNNEI. The DNA for the CDR3 is TGTGCCAGCAGTATCACCTCTGGACTGCAAGAGACCCAGTACTTC. This gives the protein CASSITSGLQETQYF.

The chain uses TRBV9 and TRBJ1-1; a possible D gene is TRBD1 (6 bases). CDR1 SGDLS and CDR2 YYNGEE come from the germline V gene. The ends were cut back, 1 base at V and 4 bases at J, with 14 bases in the middle. This CDR3 is built from 15 residues. The CDR3 region is CASSVSSRGATEAFF. The CDR3, as DNA: TGTGCCAGCAGCGTATCCTCCCGGGGGGCCACTGAAGCTTTCTTT.

The rearrangement joins TRBV28 to TRBJ1-4; a possible D gene is TRBD1 (6 bases). Trimming removed 4 bases from V and 0 bases from J, with 12 bases in between. The V gene's germline CDR1 is MDHEN and CDR2 SYDVKM. The CDR3 covers 16 residues. CDR3 region: CASSYLRGTTNEKLFF. The CDR3 coding sequence is TGTGCCAGCAGTTACCTCAGGGGAACAACTAATGAAAAACTGTTTTTT.

The chain has TRBV29-1 and TRBJ2-7; 9 nucleotides agree with TRBD1. CDR1 SQVTM and CDR2 ANQGSEA come from the germline V gene. The CDR3 has 12 amino acids. After removal of 6 bases from V and 5 bases from J, the junction contained 5 bases not matched to a gene. The CDR3 DNA reads as TGCAGCGTGCTACAGGGGGCCAACGAGCAGTACTTC. Its protein is CSVLQGANEQYF.

J is TRBJ1-2 and V is TRBV4-3; D not resolved. V was shortened by 0 bases and J by 0 bases, with 14 bases between the two germline ends. Germline V gene data show CDR1 as LGHNA and CDR2 as YSLEER. The CDR3 is 17 residues long. The CDR3 DNA follows: TGCGCCAGCAGCCAAGATCCCGAGGTCCCGACTAACTATGGCTACACCTTC. This sequence encodes CASSQDPEVPTNYGYTF.

The chain couples TRBV15 to TRBJ1-1; possibly TRBD1 for D (5 bases). This CDR3 region has 15 residues. Germline V gene sequence: CDR1 LNHNV, CDR2 YYDKDF (reference sequence). V shed 1 base and J shed 7 bases, with 16 bases lying between them. Written as DNA, the CDR3 is TGTGCCACCAGCAGAGGGCCCTTAGCGGGGGGTGAAGCTTTCTTT. Its protein product is CATSRGPLAGGEAFF. The whole variable domain, remainder taken from reference TRBV15 and TRBJ1-1, is DAMVIQNPRYQVTQFGKPVTLSCSQTLNHNVMYWYQQKSSQAPKLLFHYYDKDFNNEADTPDNFQSRRPNTSFCFLDIRSPGLGDTAMYLCATSRGPLAGGEAFFGQGTRLTVV.

The chain recombines TRBV24-1 with TRBJ2-2, with 8 bases fitting TRBD1. Germline trimming cut 7 bases from V and 1 base from J; bases unmatched to any gene: 4. The CDR3 totals 15 residues. Germline values: CDR1 KGHDR, CDR2 SFDVKD. The CDR3 loop reads CATRSTGENTGELFF. CDR3 in DNA: TGTGCCACCAGATCGACAGGGGAGAACACCGGGGAGCTGTTTTTT.

In nucleotides, the CDR3 is TGTGCCAGCAGCCAAGATAGCGGGGCCGAAAGGAAACTGTTTTTT. This encodes CASSQDSGAERKLFF. The chain employs TRBV3-1 (or the pseudogene TRBV3-2) and TRBJ1-4; D may be TRBD1 (5 bases). V was pared by 0 bases and J by 11 bases, with 16 bases between. Germline CDR1 reads LGHDT; CDR2 reads YNNKEL (reference sequence). CDR3 length: 15 amino acids.

The chain uses TRBV10-3 and TRBJ2-2; D not resolved. The CDR3 sequence is 14 residues long. Trimming stripped 0 bases from V and 8 bases from J, with 10 bases between. Germline CDR1 and CDR2: ENHRY and SYGVKD. CDR3 in DNA: TGTGCCATCAGTGAGTCTCGAGATGCTGGGGAGCTGTTTTTT. Translating gives CAISESRDAGELFF.

The CDR3 is CSVEPAGTEAFF. CDR3 DNA sequence: TGCAGCGTTGAACCCGCAGGGACTGAAGCTTTCTTT. The chain joins TRBV29-1 to TRBJ1-1; maybe TRBD1 (5 bases). V lost 2 bases and J lost 5, with 9 bases in between. CDR3 size: 12 residues. CDR1 is SQVTM and CDR2 is ANQGSEA in the germline V gene.

The chain joins TRBV11-3 to TRBJ1-3, with 9 nucleotides matching TRBD1. CDR1 and CDR2 from the germline V gene are SGHNT and YENEEA. There are 19 residues in the CDR3. Unmatched junction bases numbered 18, after V lost 5 bases and J lost 4 bases. CDR3 region: CASSRIPGQGKWWGNTIYF. As DNA, the CDR3 is TGTGCCAGCAGCCGCATCCCGGGACAGGGTAAGTGGTGGGGAAACACCATATATTTT.

The rearrangement links TRBV4-2 to TRBJ2-7; D is ambiguous. Trimming removed 0 bases from V and 3 bases from J, with 9 bases in between. The CDR3 covers 14 residues. From germline, CDR1 is LGHNA and CDR2 YNFKEQ. CDR3 nucleotide sequence: TGTGCCAGCAGCCAAGAGTGGCAGGACTACGAGCAGTACTTC. Encoded protein: CASSQEWQDYEQYF.

The gene calls are TRBV6-7 and TRBJ1-1; TRBD1 aligns across 8 bases. TRBV6-7 is an ORF; its function is uncertain. This CDR3 contains 13 residues. V shed 9 bases and J 6 bases; nucleotides not matched to a gene: 9. The CDR3 bases are TGTGCCAGTACCATGGACAGGGAGGCTGAAGCTTTCTTT. Its translation: CASTMDREAEAFF.

This chain links TRBV4-1 with TRBJ2-1; possible D gene TRBD1, 6 bases. The CDR3 runs to 13 residues. The ends were cut back, 3 bases at V and 8 bases at J, with 11 bases in the middle. Germline V lookup: CDR1 MGHRA, CDR2 YSYEKL. CDR3 DNA: TGCGCCAGCAGCCAGAATCAGGGGTATGAGCAGTTCTTC. Translated: CASSQNQGYEQFF.

This clone was counted a single time. The CDR3 sequence is CASRRDFTDTQYF. The CDR3 DNA is TGTGCCAGCAGAAGGGACTTCACAGATACGCAGTATTTT. This chain joins TRBV2 and TRBJ2-3, with D possibly being TRBD2 (6 bases). This CDR3 contains 13 residues. The germline V gene has CDR1 SNHLY and CDR2 FYNNEI. The V end lost 6 bases, the J end lost 2 bases, and 9 bases lay between the germline ends.

DNA of the CDR3: TGTGCCAGCAGCCTCCGGACTAGCGGGAGGTTGGATGAGCAGTTCTTC. Its translation is CASSLRTSGRLDEQFF. The rearrangement joins TRBV5-4 to TRBJ2-1, with 14 bases identical to TRBD2. The V and J ends lost 4 bases and 8 bases, in that order; junction bases with no gene match: 8. This CDR3 is 16 amino acids long. Per germline, CDR1 SGHNT and CDR2 YYREEE (reference sequence).